One sample yielded the 21 T cell receptor beta chains listed below, sequenced in a study of T cell repertoires in cytomegalovirus infection. TCRdb re-called the reads through MiXCR, storing one row per CDR3 protein. Of over 55,000 distinct CDR3 sequences listed, just over 20% are singletons. For these TCRs, the target antigens are not known. Sample: CD8+ T cells from cultured PBMCs, taken from culture after CMV antigen stimulation. These receptors all stem from a human donor in good health (CMV status not recorded). Some clones in this sample may be carry-over from other donors' samples.

Only a few counts were recorded for this clonotype. The chain carries TRBV7-9 and TRBJ2-7; TRBD1 might be the D (6 bases). Trimming cost V 1 base and J 6 bases, with 13 bases left between them. CDR1 and CDR2 (germline): SEHNR, FQNEAQ (reference sequence). The CDR3 sequence is 14 residues long. CDR3 DNA: TGTGCCAGCAGCTTAGATAAGGACAGAAGCGAGCAGTACTTC. It yields the protein CASSLDKDRSEQYF. Full variable domain (rest looked up from reference TRBV7-9 and TRBJ2-7): DTGVSQNPRHKITKRGQNVTFRCDPISEHNRLYWYRQTLGQGPEFLTYFQNEAQLEKSRLLSDRFSAERPKGSFSTLEIQRTEQGDSAMYLCASSLDKDRSEQYFGPGTRLTVT.

The chain has TRBV7-8 and TRBJ1-1; D call uncertain. The germline gives CDR1 SGHVS, CDR2 FQNEAQ. The CDR3 covers 13 residues. Trimming took 8 bases from V and 8 from J, leaving 18 bases between them. The CDR3 protein is CASSPRPLEEAFF. The CDR3, as DNA: TGTGCCAGCTCCCCTCGCCCCCTTGAGGAAGCTTTCTTT.

The CDR3 DNA follows: TGCGCCAGCAGCTACCGGGACAGGGAAGATTACTATGGCTACACCTTC. It yields the protein CASSYRDREDYYGYTF. This sequence joins TRBV5-1 and TRBJ1-2, with 9 bases fitting TRBD1. Trimming cost V 3 bases and J 3 bases; bases outside gene matches: 9. Germline V gene sequence: CDR1 SGHRS, CDR2 YFSETQ. This CDR3 is built from 16 residues.

This clonotype was seen at least ten times. This chain connects TRBV12-3 or TRBV12-4 to TRBJ2-1; D is possibly TRBD2 (7 bases). The CDR3 covers 16 residues. V was trimmed by 1 base and J by 8 bases, leaving 18 bases between them. Written as DNA, the CDR3 is TGTGCCAGCAGTTTAGGTGTTAGGGGGGGCCTGGATGAGCAGTTCTTC. This encodes CASSLGVRGGLDEQFF.

This clonotype was detected only a few times. The chain combines TRBV12-3 or TRBV12-4 with TRBJ1-5; D perhaps matches TRBD1 (5 bases). V lost 6 bases and J lost 1, with 13 bases in between. CDR3 size: 15 residues. CDR3 sequence reads: CASSLTTASNQPQHF. CDR3 DNA sequence: TGTGCCAGCAGCCTTACGACAGCAAGCAATCAGCCCCAGCATTTT.

V gene TRBV19 combines with J gene TRBJ1-2; 9 bases are shared with TRBD1. Per germline, CDR1 LNHDA and CDR2 SQIVND (reference sequence). The trim removed 4 bases at V and 8 bases at J, leaving 5 bases unmatched. The length of the CDR3 is 13 residues. In DNA, the CDR3 is TGTGCCAGTAGTAAGGGGGACAGGGACGGCTACACCTTC. Translated, it gives CASSKGDRDGYTF.

This clonotype appeared a few times. The V and J genes are TRBV4-3 and TRBJ2-1, with D tentatively TRBD1 (6 bases). Germline V gene lookup returns CDR1 LGHNA and CDR2 YSLEER. Trimming removed 3 bases from V and 4 bases from J, with 16 bases in between. There are 16 residues in the CDR3. CDR3 sequence: CASSQVSQGDYNEQFF. CDR3 DNA: TGCGCCAGCAGCCAGGTCTCACAGGGAGATTACAATGAGCAGTTCTTC.

This clonotype was recorded many times. The CDR3, as DNA: TGTGCCAGCAGCTTAGAAGGGTTAGGTCAGCCCCAGCATTTT. Translated: CASSLEGLGQPQHF. J is TRBJ1-5 and V is TRBV7-2; D uncertain. Germline V lookup: CDR1 SGHTA, CDR2 FQGNSA. This CDR3 is 14 amino acids long. V shed 1 base and J shed 6 bases, with 10 bases lying between them.

In this sample, this clonotype turned up a few times. J is TRBJ2-5 and V is TRBV12-3 or TRBV12-4; weak D call: TRBD2 (5 bases). Trimming removed 5 bases at V and 5 bases at J, with 15 bases between. The CDR3 extends over 14 amino acids. The CDR3 region has the DNA TGTGCCAGCAGTGCCACTGGGAGTGGGGAGACCCAGTACTTC. Its translation is CASSATGSGETQYF.

Only a few counts were recorded for this clonotype. Relative to the germline gene, one junction end is altered; a read error may explain this. The chain links TRBV4-3 to TRBJ2-7; 10 bases are a match to TRBD2. Looked up from germline, CDR1 is LGHNA and CDR2 is YSLEER. CDR3 size: 18 residues. As DNA, the CDR3 is TGCGCCGGCAGCCAAGTATGGGAGACTAGCGGGTACCCCTACGAGCAGTACTTC. The encoded protein is CAGSQVWETSGYPYEQYF.

V and J are TRBV5-1 and TRBJ2-5; no definite D call. CDR1 is SGHRS, CDR2 YFSETQ, per germline. The V end lost 4 bases, the J end lost 9 bases, and 16 bases lay between the germline ends. The CDR3 runs to 13 residues. In nucleotides, the CDR3 is TGCGCCAGCAGCCTCAGTCAGGACCCGGCCCAGTACTTC. As protein: CASSLSQDPAQYF. Full variable domain (remainder filled in from reference TRBV5-1 and TRBJ2-5): KAGVTQTPRYLIKTRGQQVTLSCSPISGHRSVSWYQQTPGQGLQFLFEYFSETQRNKGNFPGRFSGRQFSNSRSEMNVSTLELGDSALYLCASSLSQDPAQYFGPGTRLLVL.

In its sample, this clonotype was seen a few times. The rearrangement links TRBV7-9 to TRBJ2-3, with D possibly called TRBD1 or TRBD2 (5 bases each). Germline CDR1 and CDR2: SEHNR and FQNEAQ (reference sequence). The CDR3 loop spans 16 amino acids. The V gene lost 10 bases and the J gene lost 0 bases, with 20 bases spanning the gap. The CDR3 bases are TGTGCCACCTCCTTTGCAAGGGACCTTAGCACAGATACGCAGTATTTT. Translated: CATSFARDLSTDTQYF.

This clonotype showed up many times. This sequence joins TRBV7-2 and TRBJ2-7; 8 bases fit TRBD1. Trimming took 6 bases from V and 0 from J; bases not matched to a gene: 7. This CDR3 is 15 amino acids long. Germline CDR1 and CDR2: SGHTA and FQGNSA. CDR3: CASSRDRGDSYEQYF. In nucleotides, the CDR3 is TGTGCCAGCAGTCGTGACAGGGGTGACTCCTACGAGCAGTACTTC.

This chain links TRBV11-2 with TRBJ2-5; 7 nucleotides agree with TRBD1. J lost 0 bases, V lost 1 base, and 5 bases had no gene match. The CDR3 extends over 16 amino acids. The germline V gene has CDR1 SGHAT and CDR2 FQNNGV. CDR3 residues: CASSLAKTGNQETQYF. CDR3 sequence (DNA): TGTGCCAGCAGCTTAGCGAAGACAGGGAACCAAGAGACCCAGTACTTC.

A few counts support this clonotype. This chain links TRBV27 with TRBJ1-1; D unresolved. The CDR3 loop spans 13 amino acids. Germline V lookup: CDR1 MNHEY, CDR2 SMNVEV (reference sequence). Trimming stripped 6 bases from V and 1 base from J, with 9 bases between. The CDR3 spells CASRMTENTEAFF. The CDR3 DNA sequence: TGTGCCAGCAGGATGACGGAGAACACTGAAGCTTTCTTT.

The chain has TRBV7-8 and TRBJ2-7; a weak D match, TRBD2 (6 bases). V gave up 1 base and J gave up 0 bases, with 16 bases separating them. The length of the CDR3 is 17 residues. Germline V lookup: CDR1 SGHVS, CDR2 FQNEAQ. Here the CDR3 reads CASSLGDSHSSSYEQYF. The DNA of the CDR3 is TGTGCCAGCAGCTTAGGGGACTCCCATTCGAGCTCCTACGAGCAGTACTTC.

CDR3 loop: CASSSRQVDTEAFF. Written as DNA, the CDR3 is TGTGCCAGCAGCTCCCGACAGGTCGACACTGAAGCTTTCTTT. The rearrangement uses TRBV7-2 and TRBJ1-1; maybe TRBD1 (6 bases). The germline V gene encodes CDR1 SGHTA and CDR2 FQGNSA. This CDR3 comprises 14 residues. Trimming removed 4 bases at V and 3 bases at J, with 12 bases between.

This clonotype came up a few times. This sequence joins TRBV6-2 or TRBV6-3 and TRBJ2-3; D might be TRBD2 (5 bases). This CDR3 contains 16 residues. V was pared by 5 bases and J by 4 bases, with 19 bases between. The germline V gene has CDR1 MNHEY and CDR2 SVGEGT. CDR3 sequence: CASSRSGGGGPDTQYF. The CDR3 coding sequence is TGTGCCAGCAGTAGGAGCGGCGGTGGAGGCCCAGATACGCAGTATTTT.

This rearrangement joins TRBV6-2 or TRBV6-3 to TRBJ1-2, with a weak D call TRBD1 (5 bases). V lost 0 bases to trimming and J lost 8 bases, with 28 bases between them. The length of the CDR3 is 19 residues. Germline-derived CDR1 and CDR2 are MNHEY and SVGEGT. The CDR3 sequence: CASSYSPPVRTGRRMGYTF. Here the CDR3 DNA reads TGTGCCAGCAGTTACTCGCCCCCTGTAAGAACAGGCCGTCGGATGGGCTACACCTTC.

In regard to this clonotype: The junction departs from germline at one end; a sequencing error may be responsible. This chain links TRBV4-1 with TRBJ2-7; D is perhaps TRBD2 (5 bases). The CDR3 runs to 13 residues. Germline-derived CDR1 and CDR2 are MGHRA and YSYEKL. The CDR3 DNA follows: TGCGCCAGCAGCCAAGATCCCGAACAATATCGGGGCTTC. It yields the protein CASSQDPEQYRGF.

V and J are TRBV9 and TRBJ2-5, with 11 bases fitting TRBD2. The V segment lost 3 bases and the J segment 3 bases; nucleotides outside the gene matches: 4. Per the germline V gene, CDR1 is SGDLS and CDR2 is YYNGEE. This CDR3 is 15 amino acids long. This CDR3 is CASSDKLAGEETQYF. The CDR3 DNA reads TGTGCCAGCAGCGACAAACTAGCGGGAGAAGAGACCCAGTACTTC. Looking up the rest from reference TRBV9 and TRBJ2-5 gives the full variable domain: DSGVTQTPKHLITATGQRVTLRCSPRSGDLSVYWYQQSLDQGLQFLIQYYNGEERAKGNILERFSAQQFPDLHSELNLSSLELGDSALYFCASSDKLAGEETQYFGPGTRLLVL.